The 22 T cell receptor beta chains in this list originate from one sample, sequenced in a study of blood T cell repertoires in COVID-19. Clones were read by immunoSEQ multiplex PCR, and TCRdb kept only the in-frame ones, dropping some. The top ten hold around 5% of the sample, which has 200,000 or so clones, around 80% seen once. Sequenced input: peripheral blood. The receptors were sampled from a human donor in a cohort sampled during active COVID-19.

The rearrangement joins TRBV24-1 to TRBJ1-2; 7 bases are a match to TRBD1. Germline assignment: CDR1 KGHDR and CDR2 SFDVKD. The V gene end was trimmed by 3 bases and the J gene end by 5 bases; junction bases not matched to a gene: 11. The CDR3 contains 16 residues. The CDR3 nucleotides read TGTGCCACCAGTGATGGGACAGCCCGATTTGCTTATGGCTACACCTTC. It translates to CATSDGTARFAYGYTF.

The CDR3 region is CASSLLADPRGKEQYF. The CDR3 bases are TGTGCCAGCAGTCTCCTGGCGGACCCCAGGGGAAAGGAGCAGTACTTC. J is TRBJ2-7 and V is TRBV28; perhaps TRBD1 as D (6 bases). Germline CDR1 MDHEN, CDR2 SYDVKM. The CDR3 totals 16 residues. Trimming stripped 5 bases from V and 7 bases from J, with 24 bases between.

This clone appeared once. The J gene is TRBJ1-3, the V gene TRBV28, with 9 bases fitting TRBD1. The CDR3 is 15 amino acids. Germline-derived CDR1 and CDR2 are MDHEN and SYDVKM. The ends lost 6 bases at V and 4 bases at J; junction bases unmatched: 7. For the CDR3, the DNA is TGTGCCAGCAGCCTCGGGACAGGGCCCGGAAACACCATATATTTT. Translating it yields CASSLGTGPGNTIYF.

The chain recombines TRBV29-1 with TRBJ2-3, with 8 nucleotides matching TRBD1. The CDR3 runs to 12 residues. Germline lookup yields CDR1 SQVTM and CDR2 ANQGSEA. The V and J ends lost 6 bases and 4 bases, in that order; junction bases with no gene match: 3. CDR3 protein: CSVDRAPDTQYF. CDR3 nucleotides: TGCAGCGTGGACAGGGCCCCAGATACGCAGTATTTT.

The chain joins TRBV19 to TRBJ1-1; D gene ambiguous. Trimming shortened V by 1 base and J by 5 bases, and 8 bases separated the two germline ends. This CDR3 contains 13 residues. Germline assignment: CDR1 LNHDA and CDR2 SQIVND (reference sequence). CDR3 in DNA: TGTGCCAGTAGTATAGCAACGGGAACTGAAGCTTTCTTT. This sequence encodes CASSIATGTEAFF.

V gene TRBV5-1 combines with J gene TRBJ1-5, with D possibly TRBD1 on 5 matching bases. Trimming removed 10 bases at V and 2 bases at J, with 16 bases between. Germline CDR1 and CDR2: SGHRS and YFSETQ. This CDR3 has 14 amino acids. CDR3: CAPSSGGGNQPQHF. The CDR3 DNA is TGCGCCCCCAGCTCGGGGGGGGGCAATCAGCCCCAGCATTTT.

This clone was recorded once. The chain employs TRBV4-1 and TRBJ1-2; 10 nucleotides match TRBD1. The CDR3 is made up of 15 amino acids. Germline-derived CDR1 and CDR2 are MGHRA and YSYEKL. Trimming cost V 4 bases and J 6 bases; bases outside gene matches: 8. CDR3 nucleotide sequence: TGCGCCAGCAGCCTCAACACCGGGACAGGGGATGGCTACACCTTC. Its translation: CASSLNTGTGDGYTF.

The chain carries TRBV5-3 and TRBJ2-2, with D possibly matching TRBD2 (5 bases). TRBV5-3 is an ORF for which the function is uncertain. Trimming removed 0 bases at V and 4 bases at J, with 10 bases between. CDR3 length equals 15 residues. The CDR3 DNA follows: TGTGCCAGAAGCTTGGGTTTCGGGGTCACCGGGGAGCTGTTTTTT. Its translation is CARSLGFGVTGELFF.

The V call is TRBV7-2, the J call TRBJ1-5; D is possibly TRBD1 (5 bases). Trimming stripped 4 bases from V and 7 bases from J, with 20 bases between. CDR3 size: 16 residues. The germline V gene has CDR1 SGHTA and CDR2 FQGNSA. CDR3 protein: CASSSGGGRLGQPQHF. The DNA for the CDR3 is TGTGCCAGCAGCTCGGGGGGGGGACGGCTGGGCCAGCCCCAGCATTTT.

This clone was observed once. This chain joins TRBV28 and TRBJ2-7, with 7 bases lining up with TRBD1. V trimming: 4 bases; J trimming: 0 bases; junction bases outside the gene matches: 15. CDR3 length: 18 residues. Germline CDR1 MDHEN, CDR2 SYDVKM. The CDR3 here is CASSSVPRPGQFSYEQYF. The CDR3 DNA sequence: TGTGCCAGCAGTTCTGTTCCTCGTCCGGGACAGTTCTCCTACGAGCAGTACTTC.

This chain links TRBV30 with TRBJ2-7; D is perhaps TRBD1 (5 bases). The CDR3 loop spans 16 amino acids. The germline V gene encodes CDR1 GTSNPN and CDR2 SVGIG (reference sequence). Trimming took off 2 bases at V and 6 bases at J, with 23 bases between the two ends. CDR3 DNA sequence: TGTGCCTGGAGTCCTACGTCCTCCAGGGTCGTAGGCGAGCAGTACTTC. Translation: CAWSPTSSRVVGEQYF.

This clone was seen only once. The rearrangement links TRBV7-9 to TRBJ2-7; D call uncertain. CDR1 is SEHNR, CDR2 FQNEAQ, per germline (reference sequence). V was pared by 5 bases and J by 0 bases, with 8 bases between. CDR3 size: 13 residues. The CDR3 is CASSLQASYEQYF. Here the CDR3 DNA reads TGTGCCAGCAGCCTTCAGGCCTCCTACGAGCAGTACTTC.

CDR3: CASTTVTGKYGYTF. CDR3 sequence (DNA): TGTGCCAGCACCACGGTGACAGGAAAGTATGGCTACACCTTC. The chain has TRBV28 and TRBJ1-2; the D gene is possibly TRBD1 (6 bases). Trimming cost V 7 bases and J 5 bases, with 17 bases left between them. The CDR3 covers 14 residues. CDR1 is MDHEN and CDR2 is SYDVKM in the germline V gene.

The table lists this clone with a count of one. For the CDR3, the DNA is TGTGCCAGCAGTCCAGGGGGCGCGGGGACTGAAGCTTTCTTT. It specifies CASSPGGAGTEAFF. The chain carries TRBV28 and TRBJ1-1; 8 bases line up with TRBD1. V lost 5 bases and J lost 5; bases outside the gene matches: 7. CDR1 is MDHEN, CDR2 SYDVKM, per germline. This CDR3 is 14 amino acids long. Drawing the rest from reference TRBV28 and TRBJ1-1, the complete variable domain is DVKVTQSSRYLVKRTGEKVFLECVQDMDHENMFWYRQDPGLGLRLIYFSYDVKMKEKGDIPEGYSVSREKKERFSLILESASTNQTSMYLCASSPGGAGTEAFFGQGTRLTVV.

V usage is TRBV7-2 and J usage is TRBJ1-1; a weak D match, TRBD1 (5 bases). This CDR3 has 15 residues. The V end lost 1 base, the J end lost 3 bases, and 12 bases lay between the germline ends. Germline V gene lookup returns CDR1 SGHTA and CDR2 FQGNSA. The CDR3: CASSLVAGRDTEAFF. The CDR3 bases are TGTGCCAGCAGCTTAGTAGCGGGGCGCGACACTGAAGCTTTCTTT.

The chain links TRBV24-1 to TRBJ2-7; 13 bases map to TRBD2. The CDR3 length is 17 residues. V lost 4 bases, J lost 0 bases, and 5 bases stayed unmatched. Germline V lookup: CDR1 KGHDR, CDR2 SFDVKD. The CDR3 nucleotides read TGTGCCACCAGTGACACGGGACTAGCGGGGAACTCCTACGAGCAGTACTTC. This gives the protein CATSDTGLAGNSYEQYF.

J is TRBJ2-7 and V is TRBV29-1; tentatively, D is TRBD2 (7 bases). CDR3 length: 15 residues. From germline, CDR1 is SQVTM and CDR2 ANQGSEA. The germline V and J ends were trimmed by 3 bases and 2 bases, with 17 bases remaining between them. The CDR3 DNA is TGCAGCGTTGAGGGGGGGGACACTTCGCCCTACGAGCAGTACTTC. This gives the protein CSVEGGDTSPYEQYF.

The chain couples TRBV4-3 to TRBJ2-7; 9 bases align to TRBD1. This CDR3 contains 15 residues. The ends lost 2 bases at V and 7 bases at J; junction bases unmatched: 9. Germline loops: CDR1 LGHNA, CDR2 YSLEER. The CDR3 DNA sequence: TGCGCCAGCAGCCAACTCCCGGGACAGGGATGGGAGCAGTACTTC. Translated: CASSQLPGQGWEQYF.

The rearrangement links TRBV7-8 to TRBJ2-1; 11 bases are shared with TRBD2. Germline V gene sequence: CDR1 SGHVS, CDR2 FQNEAQ. This CDR3 is built from 16 residues. After removal of 4 bases from V and 3 bases from J, the junction contained 5 bases not matched to a gene. The CDR3, as DNA: TGTGCCAGCAGCTCTGGGACTAGCGGATACTACAATGAGCAGTTCTTC. This sequence encodes CASSSGTSGYYNEQFF.

The chain uses TRBV7-9 and TRBJ1-6, with a weak D call TRBD1 (5 bases). The CDR3 contains 18 residues. V lost 1 base and J lost 0, with 13 bases in between. CDR1 is SEHNR, CDR2 FQNEAQ, per germline (reference sequence). CDR3 sequence reads: CASSLVQALSSYNSPLHF. For the CDR3, the DNA is TGTGCCAGCAGCTTAGTACAGGCCTTGAGCTCCTATAATTCACCCCTCCACTTT.

The chain joins TRBV15 to TRBJ2-7; 7 bases align to TRBD1. V was clipped by 5 bases and J by 0 bases; unmatched bases: 4. Germline values: CDR1 LNHNV, CDR2 YYDKDF (reference sequence). There are 14 residues in the CDR3. Here the CDR3 reads CATSRDRLSYEQYF. The CDR3 DNA is TGTGCCACCAGCCGGGACAGACTCTCCTACGAGCAGTACTTC.

CDR3 nucleotide sequence: TGTGCCAGCAGCTTCCCAACAAAACTAGCATACTACATTCAGTACTTC. Protein: CASSFPTKLAYYIQYF. The V call is TRBV11-3, the J call TRBJ2-4; TRBD2 is a possible D gene (6 bases). CDR1 is SGHNT, CDR2 YENEEA, per germline. The CDR3 consists of 16 residues. Trimming took 3 bases from V and 8 from J, leaving 20 bases between them. The full variable domain, with the rest looked up from reference TRBV11-3 and TRBJ2-4, is EAGVVQSPRYKIIEKKQPVAFWCNPISGHNTLYWYLQNLGQGPELLIRYENEEAVDDSQLPKDRFSAERLKGVDSTLKIQPAELGDSAVYLCASSFPTKLAYYIQYFGAGTRLSVL.